A single sample gave rise to the 23 T cell receptor beta chains below, sequenced in a study of T cells in Graves' hyperthyroidism and ophthalmopathy. RNA transcripts served as the template for amplifying TCR beta CDR3 regions. Initially, a first-round RT-PCR of the TCR CDR3 employed the HTBI primer set. TCRdb used MiXCR to reprocess the multiplex PCR reads, holding one entry per CDR3 protein. The repertoire has about 300,000 distinct CDR3 sequences, roughly 18% of them found once; the top ten carry approximately 35%. The sequenced material came from blood. Receptor source: a man aged 50 to 60 with Graves' ophthalmopathy.

This clonotype was detected many times. The CDR3 DNA follows: TGTGCCAGCAGTTACTCGGGACGGAACACTGAAGCTTTCTTT. Translated: CASSYSGRNTEAFF. The gene calls are TRBV6-5 and TRBJ1-1, with D perhaps matching TRBD1 (5 bases). CDR3 length: 14 residues. The V and J ends lost 0 bases and 1 base respectively, with 6 bases between them. Looked up from germline, CDR1 is MNHEY and CDR2 is SVGAGI.

The V gene is TRBV6-5, the J gene TRBJ1-1; 7 bases are shared with TRBD1. V shed 0 bases, J shed 11 bases, and the junction held 9 bases outside the gene matches. The CDR3 runs 14 residues. The germline V gene has CDR1 MNHEY and CDR2 SVGAGI. In nucleotides, the CDR3 is TGTGCCAGCAGTTACTCCCTACAGGGGCCCGGGGCTTTCTTT. This encodes CASSYSLQGPGAFF.

The V gene is TRBV6-5, the J gene TRBJ1-2, with D maybe TRBD1 (6 bases). Per germline, CDR1 MNHEY and CDR2 SVGAGI. This CDR3 has 14 residues. The V end lost 0 bases, the J end lost 6 bases, and 11 bases lay between the germline ends. CDR3 region: CASSYSKAGDGYTF. CDR3 sequence (DNA): TGTGCCAGCAGTTACTCGAAGGCAGGGGATGGCTACACCTTC.

This clonotype has ten or more counts. This rearrangement joins TRBV4-1 to TRBJ1-5; no firm D call. This CDR3 is 16 amino acids long. CDR1 is MGHRA and CDR2 is YSYEKL in the germline V gene. The germline V and J ends were trimmed by 0 bases and 0 bases, with 9 bases remaining between them. For the CDR3, the DNA is TGCGCCAGCAGCCAAGAGGGCAGTAATAGCAATCAGCCCCAGCATTTT. Its protein is CASSQEGSNSNQPQHF.

The chain recombines TRBV28 with TRBJ2-7; D may be TRBD2 (6 bases). Germline values: CDR1 MDHEN, CDR2 SYDVKM. V was shortened by 3 bases and J by 2 bases, with 14 bases between the two germline ends. The CDR3 contains 15 residues. The DNA for the CDR3 is TGTGCCAGCAGTTTTGCTAGGGAGGCCGCCTACGAGCAGTACTTC. This gives the protein CASSFAREAAYEQYF.

In this sample, this clonotype turned up many times. The V gene is TRBV5-6, the J gene TRBJ2-7; 7 nucleotides align to TRBD2. Germline trimming cut 5 bases from V and 2 bases from J; bases unmatched to any gene: 7. CDR1 SGHDT and CDR2 YYEEEE come from the germline V gene. The CDR3 is made up of 14 amino acids. CDR3 sequence reads: CASSLTGTTYEQYF. DNA of the CDR3: TGTGCCAGCAGTCTCACCGGGACTACCTACGAGCAGTACTTC.

The chain uses TRBV28 and TRBJ2-2; TRBD2 matches at 7 bases. Trimming cost V 2 bases and J 15 bases; bases outside gene matches: 9. This CDR3 is built from 13 residues. Germline CDR1 and CDR2: MDHEN and SYDVKM. The CDR3, as DNA: TGTGCCAGCAGTTTAGGCTCCAGCGCGGGGGTGTTTTTT. Amino acids: CASSLGSSAGVFF.

This rearrangement joins TRBV7-8 to TRBJ2-2; D is ambiguous. The CDR3 is 14 residues long. V was cut by 3 bases and J by 4 bases, with 9 bases left in between. Germline CDR1 is SGHVS and CDR2 is FQNEAQ. CDR3 coding DNA: TGTGCCAGCAGCTTTTCGTCGAGCACCGGGGAGCTGTTTTTT. This translates into CASSFSSSTGELFF.

The table lists this clonotype with many counts. The chain carries TRBV20-1 and TRBJ2-5, with D unresolved. V was shortened by 4 bases and J by 4 bases, with 4 bases between the two germline ends. Germline V lookup: CDR1 DFQATT, CDR2 SNEGSKA (reference sequence). This CDR3 has 10 residues. The CDR3 nucleotides read TGCAGTGCTACCGGAGAGACCCAGTACTTC. Encoded protein: CSATGETQYF.

With respect to this clonotype: Given a much more abundant clone one base away, this may be a read error. The V call is TRBV11-1, the J call TRBJ2-3; 9 nucleotides agree with TRBD1. Germline V gene lookup returns CDR1 SGHAT and CDR2 FQDESV (reference sequence). The CDR3 has 15 residues. CDR3 amino acids: CAGSPGQGSTDTQYF. CDR3 nucleotide sequence: TGTGCCGGCAGCCCGGGACAGGGAAGCACAGATACGCAGTATTTT. Variable domain in full (rest from reference TRBV11-1 and TRBJ2-3): EAEVAQSPRYKITEKSQAVAFWCDPISGHATLYWYRQILGQGPELLVQFQDESVVDDSQLPKDRFSAERLKGVDSTLKIQPAELGDSAMYLCAGSPGQGSTDTQYFGPGTRLTVL.

This clonotype occurred many times. The chain uses TRBV6-1 and TRBJ2-7; possibly TRBD1 for D (6 bases). With 10 bases removed from V and 1 base from J, the gap between germline ends came to 14 bases. CDR3 length equals 13 residues. Germline V gene lookup returns CDR1 MNHNS and CDR2 SASEGT. The CDR3 spells CATYREVSYEQYF. CDR3 bases: TGTGCCACCTACAGGGAAGTGTCCTACGAGCAGTACTTC.

V and J are TRBV2 and TRBJ1-2; D is unresolved. V lost 6 bases and J lost 8, with 16 bases in between. This CDR3 spans 13 amino acids. CDR1 is SNHLY and CDR2 is FYNNEI in the germline V gene. Here the CDR3 reads CASSRGESDGYTF. The CDR3 DNA is TGTGCCAGCAGCCGCGGGGAGTCGGACGGCTACACCTTC.

This clonotype was found many times. This chain connects TRBV9 to TRBJ2-7; D is perhaps TRBD2 (6 bases). The germline V and J ends were trimmed by 4 bases and 2 bases, with 22 bases remaining between them. CDR3 length: 17 residues. In germline, CDR1 is SGDLS, CDR2 YYNGEE. DNA for the CDR3: TGTGCCAGCAGCCCCTCATCTCGAGCGGGCCCTCCCTACGAGCAGTACTTC. Translating it yields CASSPSSRAGPPYEQYF.

This clonotype has just a few counts. This chain connects TRBV7-6 to TRBJ2-3, with D unresolved. Germline V gene data show CDR1 as SGHVS and CDR2 as FNYEAQ. The CDR3 is 12 residues long. With 5 bases removed from V and 5 bases from J, the gap between germline ends came to 8 bases. CDR3 DNA: TGTGCCAGCAGCCCCGGACGAGATACGCAGTATTTT. As protein: CASSPGRDTQYF.

As DNA, the CDR3 is TGTGCCAGCAACACTGCGGACACTGAAGCTTTCTTT. Translating gives CASNTADTEAFF. The V call is TRBV7-2, the J call TRBJ1-1; D remains unclear. Germline lookup yields CDR1 SGHTA and CDR2 FQGNSA. V lost 7 bases, J lost 3 bases, and 9 bases lay in between. CDR3 size: 12 residues.

This clonotype was seen at least ten times. The V call is TRBV3-1, the J call TRBJ1-1; TRBD1 aligns across 7 bases. Germline V CDR1 and CDR2: LGHDT, YNNKEL (reference sequence). This CDR3 contains 14 residues. J gave up 6 bases and V 4 bases, and 8 bases lay outside the gene matches. The CDR3 spells CASSPRGGRAEAFF. The CDR3 coding sequence is TGTGCCAGCAGCCCTCGAGGGGGCAGGGCTGAAGCTTTCTTT. Combining the CDR3 with reference TRBV3-1 and TRBJ1-1 gives the whole variable domain DTAVSQTPKYLVTQMGNDKSIKCEQNLGHDTMYWYKQDSKKFLKIMFSYNNKELIINETVPNRFSPKSPDKAHLNLHINSLELGDSAVYFCASSPRGGRAEAFFGQGTRLTVV.

This clonotype was picked up many times. The chain carries TRBV28 and TRBJ1-2, with a tentative D call TRBD1 (5 bases). Trimming removed 4 bases from V and 7 bases from J, with 16 bases in between. Germline loops: CDR1 MDHEN, CDR2 SYDVKM. The CDR3 has 14 amino acids. The CDR3 DNA reads TGTGCCAGCAGTTCTCCGACGGGGGTTGGTGGCTACACCTTC. This translates into CASSSPTGVGGYTF.

This rearrangement joins TRBV12-3 or TRBV12-4 to TRBJ2-3; TRBD1 matches at 8 bases. J lost 4 bases, V lost 2 bases, and 5 bases had no gene match. The CDR3 has 15 amino acids. The DNA for the CDR3 is TGTGCCAGCAGTTTACAGGGGGCATTCGCAGATACGCAGTATTTT. Translating it yields CASSLQGAFADTQYF.

This clonotype was seen repeatedly, ten times or more. The V call is TRBV28, the J call TRBJ1-1; possible D gene TRBD1, 5 bases. The CDR3 has 19 residues. Germline V gene lookup returns CDR1 MDHEN and CDR2 SYDVKM. V lost 4 bases, J lost 1 base, and 25 bases lay in between. DNA for the CDR3: TGTGCCAGCAGTTCTCTCACGGAGGGGCTGGGACCGGAGAACACTGAAGCTTTCTTT. Protein sequence: CASSSLTEGLGPENTEAFF.

This clonotype has at least ten counts. This chain uses TRBV20-1 with TRBJ2-1; D remains unclear. In germline, CDR1 is DFQATT, CDR2 SNEGSKA (reference sequence). The CDR3 extends over 12 amino acids. Trimming left V 6 bases short and J 10 bases short, with 16 bases between. CDR3 sequence: CSAQPGGKEQFF. The CDR3 DNA reads as TGCAGTGCCCAACCCGGCGGCAAGGAGCAGTTCTTC.

This clonotype was seen many times. The chain uses TRBV18 and TRBJ1-5; no firm D call. CDR3 length equals 14 residues. Germline assignment: CDR1 KGHSH and CDR2 LQKENI. The germline V and J ends were trimmed by 5 bases and 0 bases, with 8 bases remaining between them. The CDR3 DNA reads TGTGCCAGCTCAACGACACATAGCAATCAGCCCCAGCATTTT. Translating gives CASSTTHSNQPQHF.

This clonotype was seen many times. The J gene is TRBJ2-1, the V gene TRBV6-5; the D gene is possibly TRBD2 (5 bases). With 2 bases removed from V and 3 bases from J, the gap between germline ends came to 5 bases. Germline CDR1 MNHEY, CDR2 SVGAGI. The CDR3 has 13 residues. The CDR3 DNA follows: TGTGCCAGCAGTTACCGGGACTACAATGAGCAGTTCTTC. Encoded protein: CASSYRDYNEQFF.

This clonotype was seen repeatedly, ten times or more. The rearrangement links TRBV11-2 to TRBJ1-5; D not resolved. V lost 6 bases to trimming and J lost 2 bases, with 8 bases between them. From germline, CDR1 is SGHAT and CDR2 FQNNGV. CDR3 length: 13 residues. CDR3 coding DNA: TGTGCCAGCAGTTACTCCGGCAATCAGCCCCAGCATTTT. This codes for CASSYSGNQPQHF.